This T cell receptor (beta chain) was documented in a study of shared clonotypes between healthy human individuals. Broader study findings: The small donor group covered limited genetic and exposure diversity. Across subsets, estimated richness was generally greater for naive than for memory populations.

Germline V gene lookup returns CDR1 MRHNA and CDR2 SNTAGT. Trimming cost V 4 bases and J 14 bases; bases outside gene matches: 13. The CDR3 has 14 residues. In the naive CD8 group, cells lacked CD45RO and were positively selected for CCR7, so terminally differentiated effector memory CD45RA+ cells were left out. The authors distributed each subset's genomic DNA evenly over several immunoSEQ plates. As processed by the authors: Filtering differed because ImmunoSEQ produced junction-only sequences that carried no quality scores. Repertoires were generated with immunoSEQ multiplex PCR, while TCRdb's copy carries only in-frame clones and drops some. The DNA was the basis for D and trimming; V, J and clone size are from that table. Of approximately 600,000 clones detected, roughly 95% appear once; the ten largest clones hold over 0.09%. Regarding this clone: Its antigen is still unknown.

This chain joins TRBV6-4 and TRBJ2-1; 8 bases are shared with TRBD2. This receptor was identified in a woman in her twenties or thirties in good health. The sequenced material came from naive CD8+ T cells sorted from blood. This chain's CDR3 is CASSAPQREFTEFF. CDR3 DNA sequence: TGTGCCAGCAGTGCACCCCAGCGGGAGTTCACCGAGTTCTTC.